The subject of this entry is one T cell receptor beta chain. This table comes from immunoSEQ multiplex PCR, and its TCRdb copy is limited to in-frame clones, with some not included. The table includes 120,000 or so clones, about 90% detected once. This record comes from a study of cytomegalovirus exposure and HLA in healthy donors. The origin of this receptor is a woman between 18 and 29 years old in good health and CMV-seronegative. Input material: PBMCs.

CDR3 DNA sequence: TGTGCCTGGAGCGTCCTCCTCTCGAACACTGAAGCTTTCTTT. As protein: CAWSVLLSNTEAFF. The chain combines TRBV30 with TRBJ1-1; no firm D call. Looked up from germline, CDR1 is GTSNPN and CDR2 is SVGIG (reference sequence). The ends were cut back, 3 bases at V and 1 base at J, with 12 bases in the middle. This CDR3 comprises 14 residues.